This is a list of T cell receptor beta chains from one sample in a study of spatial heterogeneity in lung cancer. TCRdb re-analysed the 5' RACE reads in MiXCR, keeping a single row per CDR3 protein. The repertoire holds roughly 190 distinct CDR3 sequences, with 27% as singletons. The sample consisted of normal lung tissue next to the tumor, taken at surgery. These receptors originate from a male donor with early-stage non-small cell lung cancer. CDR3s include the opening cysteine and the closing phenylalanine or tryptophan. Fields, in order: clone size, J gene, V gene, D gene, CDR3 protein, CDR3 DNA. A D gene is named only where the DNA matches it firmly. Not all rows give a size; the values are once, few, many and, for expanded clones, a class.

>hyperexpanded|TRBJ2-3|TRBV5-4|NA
CASSLLGESTDTQYF
TGTGCCAGCAGCTTATTAGGGGAAAGCACAGATACGCAGTATTTT
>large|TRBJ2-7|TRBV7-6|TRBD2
CASSPGGYEQYF
TGTGCCAGCAGCCCGGGGGGGTACGAGCAGTACTTC
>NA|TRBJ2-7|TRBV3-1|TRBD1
CASSLDRDYEQYF
TGTGCCAGCAGCCTAGACAGGGACTACGAGCAGTACTTC
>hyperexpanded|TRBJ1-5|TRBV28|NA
CASSLVVTISNQPQHF
TGTGCCAGCAGTTTAGTTGTCACGATTAGCAATCAGCCCCAGCATTTT
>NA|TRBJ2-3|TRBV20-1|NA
CSTTQGDTQYF
TGCAGTACCACCCAGGGCGATACGCAGTATTTT
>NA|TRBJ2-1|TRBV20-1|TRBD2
CSAERTSGRNEQFF
TGCAGTGCAGAAAGGACTAGCGGGAGGAATGAGCAGTTCTTC
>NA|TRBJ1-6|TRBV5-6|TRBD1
CASSLAIGTGGSYNSPLHF
TGTGCCAGCAGCTTGGCCATCGGGACAGGTGGCTCCTATAATTCACCCCTCCACTTT
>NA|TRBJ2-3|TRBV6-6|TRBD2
CASRESGGPDTQYF
TGTGCCAGCAGAGAAAGCGGGGGGCCAGATACGCAGTATTTT
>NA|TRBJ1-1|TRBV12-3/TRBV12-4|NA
CASRTVLNTEAFF
TGTGCCAGCAGAACGGTCTTGAACACTGAAGCTTTCTTT
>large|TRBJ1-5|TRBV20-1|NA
CSARDRRAQHF
TGCAGTGCTAGAGATCGTAGGGCCCAGCATTTT
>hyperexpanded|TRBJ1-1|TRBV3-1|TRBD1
CASSSGTAIEAFF
TGTGCCAGCAGCTCCGGGACAGCAATTGAAGCTTTCTTT
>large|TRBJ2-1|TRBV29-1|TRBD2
CSAPRGDEQFF
TGCAGCGCCCCCCGGGGGGATGAGCAGTTCTTC
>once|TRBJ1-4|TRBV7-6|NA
CASSLASPGANEKLFF
TGTGCCAGCAGCTTAGCTTCCCCCGGAGCTAATGAAAAACTGTTTTTT
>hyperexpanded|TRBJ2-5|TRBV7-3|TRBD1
CASSYGTGGSETQYF
TGTGCCAGCAGTTATGGGACAGGGGGCTCGGAGACCCAGTACTTC
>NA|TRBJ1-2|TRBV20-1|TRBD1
CSAEDRDIYGYTF
TGCAGTGCTGAAGACAGGGATATCTATGGCTACACCTTC
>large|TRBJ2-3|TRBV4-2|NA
CASSQDRGGADTQYF
TGTGCCAGCAGCCAAGACAGGGGTGGGGCAGATACGCAGTATTTT
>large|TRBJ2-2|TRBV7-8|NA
CASSFGAQVGELFF
TGTGCCAGCAGCTTTGGGGCCCAGGTCGGGGAGCTGTTTTTT
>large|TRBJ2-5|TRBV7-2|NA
CASSLKYGGAGTQYF
TGTGCCAGCAGCTTAAAGTACGGCGGGGCTGGGACCCAGTACTTC
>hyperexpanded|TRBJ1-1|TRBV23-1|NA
CASSPTNVNTEAFF
TGCGCCAGCTCACCGACAAACGTGAACACTGAAGCTTTCTTT
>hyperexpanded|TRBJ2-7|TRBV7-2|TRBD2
CASSLGTSVTYEQYF
TGTGCCAGCAGCTTAGGGACTAGCGTAACCTACGAGCAGTACTTC